The text below deals with one T cell receptor beta chain. Its cognate antigen is unknown. This entry comes from a study of monozygotic twins with inflammatory bowel disease. Study-wide results and caveats: What may have added variability to patient repertoires is that immunosuppressive treatments differed. IBD patients displayed reduced TCRbeta diversity (inverse Simpson) when set against healthy co-twins.

CDR3 size: 14 residues. Germline V CDR1 and CDR2: SGHRS, YFSETQ. During cDNA synthesis, UMIs that each contained a 6-nucleotide sample barcode were added by means of template switching. TCRdb reprocessed the 5' RACE reads, with one entry per CDR3 protein and no DNA. The table lists roughly 170,000 distinct CDR3 sequences, with just under 7.5% in the top ten. The clonotype comes from a human donor with ulcerative colitis or Crohn's disease, or a healthy co-twin of an affected twin (not recorded which). This sequence joins TRBV5-1 and TRBJ2-5. The sample taken for sequencing was blood. The chain's CDR3 is CASSLSTSGETQYF.